This T cell receptor (beta chain) emerged from a study of T cell responses to AZD1222 COVID-19 vaccine. Concerning this clone: Antigen: not known.

The CDR3 loop spans 15 amino acids. V shed 4 bases and J 6 bases; nucleotides not matched to a gene: 8. Germline CDR1 SGHAT, CDR2 FQNNGV. Findings and limits, study-wide: Reportedly, close to half of spike-specific TCRs are directed against unmutated variant regions.

The assay was immunoSEQ multiplex PCR, and TCRdb's table has in-frame clones only and misses some. The repertoire includes tens of thousands of clones, 90% to 95% of them detected once, and 5.2% sits in the top ten. Sequenced here: peripheral blood, sampled on day 0 of MenACWY control vaccination. The source of this sequence is an adult in good health. The chain couples TRBV11-2 to TRBJ2-2, with 7 bases that match TRBD2. The CDR3 DNA is TGTGCCAGCAGCTCCCGAGCGGGGCTGGCCGGGGAGCTGTTTTTT. Residues: CASSSRAGLAGELFF.